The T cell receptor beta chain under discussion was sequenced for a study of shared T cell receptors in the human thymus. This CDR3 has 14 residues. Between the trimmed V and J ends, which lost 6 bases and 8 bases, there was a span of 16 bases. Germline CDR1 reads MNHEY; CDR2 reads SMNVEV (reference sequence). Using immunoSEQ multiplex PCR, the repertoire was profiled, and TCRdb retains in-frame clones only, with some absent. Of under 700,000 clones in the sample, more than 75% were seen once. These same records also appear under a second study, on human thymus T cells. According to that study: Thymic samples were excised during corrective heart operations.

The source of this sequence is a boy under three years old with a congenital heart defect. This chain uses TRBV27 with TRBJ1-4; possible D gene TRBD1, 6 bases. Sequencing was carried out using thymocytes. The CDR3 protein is CASSPNRVREKLFF. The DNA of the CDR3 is TGTGCCAGCAGCCCCAACAGGGTTCGGGAAAAACTGTTTTTT.